Listed here are 19 T cell receptor beta chains from one sample, sequenced in a study of blood T cells in healthy people across ages. Through a sample-barcoded 5' primer and a J-beta primer mix, a second PCR was run for about 7 to 12 cycles. One entry per CDR3 protein, called by TCRdb with MiXCR from the 5' RACE reads. The sample yields approximately 730,000 distinct CDR3 sequences, about 55% seen once. Sample: blood. The receptors were sampled from a man of 80 years or more in good health.

V is TRBV9 and J is TRBJ2-3; D may correspond to TRBD1 or TRBD2 (6 bases each). Germline V CDR1 and CDR2: SGDLS, YYNGEE. V was pared by 7 bases and J by 2 bases, with 11 bases between. The CDR3 contains 13 residues. The CDR3: CASGGGNTDTQYF. The CDR3 nucleotides are TGTGCCAGCGGAGGGGGGAACACAGATACGCAGTATTTT.

The rearrangement uses TRBV3-1 and TRBJ2-5; D gene ambiguous. There are 11 residues in the CDR3. Germline V gives CDR1 LGHDT, CDR2 YNNKEL (reference sequence). Deletions cut 6 bases from V and 3 bases from J, with 5 bases between. CDR3 sequence (DNA): TGTGCCAGCAGTATGGAAGAGACCCAGTACTTC. Its translation is CASSMEETQYF.

The sample holds a few counts of this clonotype. V usage is TRBV29-1 and J usage is TRBJ2-6; D gene ambiguous. Germline assignment: CDR1 SQVTM and CDR2 ANQGSEA. The CDR3 length is 15 residues. Trimming took off 4 bases at V and 0 bases at J, with 10 bases between the two ends. CDR3 amino acids: CSVVASTSGANVLTF. The CDR3 bases are TGCAGCGTTGTCGCCAGCACCTCTGGGGCCAACGTCCTGACTTTC.

CDR3 sequence reads: CASSLSGLPPEGYTF. In nucleotides, the CDR3 is TGTGCCAGCAGTTTATCGGGTCTCCCGCCAGAGGGCTACACCTTC. V and J are TRBV27 and TRBJ1-2, with D hard to call. Looked up from germline, CDR1 is MNHEY and CDR2 is SMNVEV (reference sequence). The CDR3 extends over 15 amino acids. The V gene lost 0 bases and the J gene lost 8 bases, with 16 bases spanning the gap.

The chain carries TRBV27 and TRBJ2-1, with 12 bases aligning to TRBD2. V shed 4 bases, J shed 9 bases, and the junction held 10 bases outside the gene matches. The CDR3 runs to 16 residues. CDR1 and CDR2 from the germline V gene are MNHEY and SMNVEV (reference sequence). This chain's CDR3 is CASSSLLAGGSGEQFF. CDR3 sequence (DNA): TGTGCCAGCAGTTCCCTTCTAGCGGGAGGGTCGGGTGAGCAGTTCTTC.

This clonotype appeared a few times. Here the CDR3 DNA reads TGTGCCAGCAGACGCACCCAAGAGACCCAGTACTTC. It codes for CASRRTQETQYF. V gene TRBV7-9 combines with J gene TRBJ2-5; D is unresolved. The ends were cut back, 6 bases at V and 1 base at J, with 6 bases in the middle. There are 12 residues in the CDR3. Germline V lookup: CDR1 SEHNR, CDR2 FQNEAQ (reference sequence).

This chain joins TRBV20-1 and TRBJ2-1; perhaps TRBD2 as D (5 bases). The assigned J gene may be wrong: the sequence end matches TRBJ2-7 better. Germline CDR1 DFQATT, CDR2 SNEGSKA (reference sequence). The CDR3 runs 12 residues. CDR3 sequence: CSARDRYNEQYF. The CDR3 coding sequence is TGCAGTGCACGGGATCGATACAATGAGCAGTACTTC.

V is TRBV7-2 and J is TRBJ2-7; the match to TRBD1 covers 10 bases. Per germline, CDR1 SGHTA and CDR2 FQGNSA. CDR3 length: 15 residues. The ends lost 5 bases at V and 0 bases at J; junction bases unmatched: 4. CDR3 nucleotides: TGTGCCAGCAGCGAGGGACAGGGGATCTCCTACGAGCAGTACTTC. Translated, it gives CASSEGQGISYEQYF.

This rearrangement joins TRBV29-1 to TRBJ1-1, with TRBD1 as a possible D gene (6 bases). V shed 1 base and J shed 1 base, with 10 bases lying between them. The CDR3 is 14 residues long. CDR1 is SQVTM and CDR2 is ANQGSEA in the germline V gene. The CDR3 nucleotides are TGCAGCGTTGAAGCTAACAGGGCGAACACTGAAGCTTTCTTT. Its translation: CSVEANRANTEAFF.

This chain links TRBV5-1 with TRBJ2-6, with D perhaps assigned TRBD1 or TRBD2 (5 bases each). The CDR3 runs to 18 residues. The V gene lost 0 bases and the J gene lost 4 bases, with 17 bases spanning the gap. CDR1 SGHRS and CDR2 YFSETQ come from the germline V gene. In nucleotides, the CDR3 is TGCGCCAGCAGCTTGGTTGGGGACCTAAACCCCGGGGCCAACGTCCTGACTTTC. This sequence encodes CASSLVGDLNPGANVLTF.

Here the CDR3 DNA reads TGTGCCAGCAGTTACTCAACAGGGGTCCAAGAGACCCAGTACTTC. Translating gives CASSYSTGVQETQYF. This chain connects TRBV6-6 to TRBJ2-5, with 7 nucleotides matching TRBD1. The ends lost 0 bases at V and 1 base at J; junction bases unmatched: 2. The CDR3 has 15 amino acids. Germline CDR1 MNHNY, CDR2 SVGAGI (reference sequence).

The chain recombines TRBV5-1 with TRBJ2-5; a weak D match, TRBD2 (6 bases). Trimming took 4 bases from V and 11 from J, leaving 24 bases between them. The germline V gene has CDR1 SGHRS and CDR2 YFSETQ. The CDR3 sequence is 15 residues long. The CDR3 DNA reads as TGCGCCAGCAGCAAAAAGACTAGTCGATACAATGAGCAGTACTTC. Its translation is CASSKKTSRYNEQYF.

This clonotype has just a few counts. The rearrangement links TRBV27 to TRBJ2-1; TRBD2 matches at 7 bases. The CDR3 is 17 amino acids. V shed 5 bases, J shed 3 bases, and the junction held 13 bases outside the gene matches. Germline loops: CDR1 MNHEY, CDR2 SMNVEV (reference sequence). CDR3 bases: TGTGCCAGCAGTCCCCCCTGGCGGGAGCTAGACTACAATGAGCAGTTCTTC. Amino acid sequence: CASSPPWRELDYNEQFF.

The chain employs TRBV25-1 and TRBJ1-2, with D hard to call. Germline CDR1 is MGHDK and CDR2 is SYGVNS. CDR3 length: 11 residues. Trimming cost V 6 bases and J 8 bases, with 10 bases left between them. The CDR3 reads CASSDHVGYTF. In DNA form, the CDR3 reads TGTGCCAGCAGCGACCACGTCGGCTACACCTTC.

The rearrangement uses TRBV20-1 and TRBJ2-7, with D perhaps TRBD2 (6 bases). CDR3 length: 14 amino acids. Germline lookup yields CDR1 DFQATT and CDR2 SNEGSKA (reference sequence). The V and J ends lost 5 bases and 5 bases respectively, with 19 bases between them. CDR3 region: CSASRGNGLDEQYF. The DNA of the CDR3 is TGCAGTGCTTCTCGGGGGAACGGGCTTGACGAGCAGTACTTC.

This clonotype occurred a few times. The J gene is TRBJ2-6, the V gene TRBV27; a weak D match, TRBD1 (5 bases). CDR3 length: 15 residues. Germline loops: CDR1 MNHEY, CDR2 SMNVEV (reference sequence). Trimming pared 7 bases from V and 0 bases from J, leaving 10 bases between. CDR3 coding DNA: TGTGCCAGCACCGAAAGGGGCTCTGGGGCCAACGTCCTGACTTTC. Translated: CASTERGSGANVLTF.

The chain has TRBV28 and TRBJ2-5; D call uncertain. The CDR3 spans 12 residues. The germline gives CDR1 MDHEN, CDR2 SYDVKM. Trimming took off 6 bases at V and 11 bases at J, with 16 bases between the two ends. The CDR3 loop reads CASSSPGREQYF. CDR3 nucleotides: TGTGCCAGCAGCTCGCCCGGTCGTGAGCAGTACTTC.

Only a few counts were recorded for this clonotype. CDR3 amino acids: CASSWLAGHNEQFF. Here the CDR3 DNA reads TGCGCCAGCAGCTGGCTAGCGGGACACAATGAGCAGTTCTTC. V gene TRBV5-1 combines with J gene TRBJ2-1, with 9 bases aligning to TRBD2. This CDR3 comprises 14 residues. Germline CDR1 SGHRS, CDR2 YFSETQ. The V segment lost 3 bases and the J segment 5 bases; nucleotides outside the gene matches: 3.

In DNA form, the CDR3 reads TGTGCCAGCAGCCAAGATTCGCCGACTAGTCCCTACTCCTACAATGAGCAGTTCTTC. This gives the protein CASSQDSPTSPYSYNEQFF. The chain recombines TRBV3-1 with TRBJ2-1; perhaps TRBD2 as D (6 bases). Trimming cost V 0 bases and J 0 bases, with 18 bases left between them. The CDR3 has 19 amino acids. The germline gives CDR1 LGHDT, CDR2 YNNKEL (reference sequence).